The present entry profiles one T cell receptor (beta chain) with its context. The V gene end was trimmed by 6 bases and the J gene end by 4 bases; junction bases not matched to a gene: 5. Germline-derived CDR1 and CDR2 are MNHEY and SVGAGI. The CDR3 is made up of 14 amino acids. Libraries were prepared by immunoSEQ multiplex PCR; TCRdb keeps only in-frame clonotypes and omits some of them. Among more than 95,000 clones listed, just over 85% were seen once. These data originate in a study of T cell responses to AZD1222 COVID-19 vaccine. The source was peripheral blood, collected on day 0 of AZD1222 vaccination. The J gene is TRBJ1-5, the V gene TRBV6-5; 8 nucleotides line up with TRBD1. This receptor was taken from an adult in good health. For the CDR3, the DNA is TGTGCCAGCAGAGGGAGGACAGGGAATCAGCCCCAGCATTTT. It yields the protein CASRGRTGNQPQHF.